The TCR beta chain described here comes from a study of CD8 T cells in Susac syndrome. Random hexamers were used to reverse transcribe an amount of about 0.5 to 1 ug RNA. TCRdb ran MiXCR on the immunoSEQ multiplex PCR reads and lists one entry per CDR3 protein. This table has almost 450,000 distinct CDR3 sequences, 75% to 90% appearing once. The CDR3 is made up of 22 amino acids. After removal of 0 bases from V and 7 bases from J, the junction contained 26 bases not matched to a gene. Germline lookup yields CDR1 SGHDN and CDR2 FVKESK. Sequences were obtained from CD8+ T cells from PBMCs. The chain employs TRBV14 and TRBJ2-7; 11 bases are a match to TRBD2. This receptor was identified in a human donor with multiple sclerosis. In nucleotides, the CDR3 is TGTGCCAGCAGCCAAGATGTAATCGCGAACGAGGGACTAGCGGTCCCCGAGGGGGAGCAGTACTTC. The encoded protein is CASSQDVIANEGLAVPEGEQYF.